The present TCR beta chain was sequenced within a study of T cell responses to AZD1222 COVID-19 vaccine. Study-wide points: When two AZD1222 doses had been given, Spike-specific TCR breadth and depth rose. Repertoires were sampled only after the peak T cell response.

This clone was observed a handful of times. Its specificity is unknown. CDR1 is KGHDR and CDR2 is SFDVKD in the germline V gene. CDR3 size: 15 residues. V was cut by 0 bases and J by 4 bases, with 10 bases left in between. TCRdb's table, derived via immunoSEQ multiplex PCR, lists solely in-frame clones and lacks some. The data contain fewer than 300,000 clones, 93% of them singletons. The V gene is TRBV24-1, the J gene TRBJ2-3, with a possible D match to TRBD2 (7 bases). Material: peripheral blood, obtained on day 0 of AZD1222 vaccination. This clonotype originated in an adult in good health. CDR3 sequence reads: CATSDLLGGADTQYF. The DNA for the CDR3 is TGTGCCACCAGTGATTTGCTAGGGGGGGCAGATACGCAGTATTTT.